The next 8 T cell receptor beta chains were all read from a single sample in a study of control samples from healthy donors and cancer patients. Sequenced by immunoSEQ multiplex PCR; TCRdb stores in-frame clones only, minus some. The profile shows about 120,000 clones, about nine tenths of them singletons. Sequences were obtained from blood. These receptors were obtained from a man aged 40-50 years in good health.

V is TRBV5-1 and J is TRBJ2-7; D might be TRBD1 (9 bases). In germline, CDR1 is SGHRS, CDR2 YFSETQ. Trimming left V 0 bases short and J 4 bases short, with 23 bases between. The CDR3 loop spans 18 amino acids. The CDR3 DNA reads as TGCGCCAGCAGCTTGGGGCCGGGACAGGGACTAGGCGAGTACGAGCAGTACTTC. Its translation: CASSLGPGQGLGEYEQYF.

The CDR3 DNA reads as TGTGCCAGCAGCCCCAATTCCGGGACAGGGAGTTCACCCCTCCACTTT. Its translation: CASSPNSGTGSSPLHF. The chain links TRBV7-7 to TRBJ1-6; 9 bases agree with TRBD1. This CDR3 contains 16 residues. V was clipped by 5 bases and J by 9 bases; unmatched bases: 11. Germline V lookup: CDR1 SSHAT, CDR2 FNYEAQ (reference sequence). Together with reference TRBV7-7 and TRBJ1-6, the CDR3 gives the full variable domain: GAGVSQSPRYKVTKRGQDVTLRCDPISSHATLYWYQQALGQGPEFLTYFNYEAQPDKSGLPSDRFSAERPEGSISTLTIQRTEQRDSAMYRCASSPNSGTGSSPLHFGNGTRLTVT.

J is TRBJ2-1 and V is TRBV9; TRBD2 is a possible D gene (6 bases). V shed 0 bases and J shed 9 bases, with 16 bases lying between them. The CDR3 extends over 15 amino acids. Germline V CDR1 and CDR2: SGDLS, YYNGEE. The CDR3 DNA reads as TGTGCCAGCAGCGTAGGACTAGGCGGGATGGCTGAGCAGTTCTTC. This codes for CASSVGLGGMAEQFF.

The chain combines TRBV28 with TRBJ1-4; D is ambiguous. The CDR3 has 14 residues. The germline V gene has CDR1 MDHEN and CDR2 SYDVKM. The V gene lost 3 bases and the J gene lost 6 bases, with 11 bases spanning the gap. The CDR3 here is CASSFGGDDEKLFF. CDR3 sequence (DNA): TGTGCCAGCAGTTTCGGCGGGGATGATGAAAAACTGTTTTTT.

The chain recombines TRBV7-2 with TRBJ2-2; TRBD2 agrees at 10 bases. This CDR3 region has 15 residues. The germline gives CDR1 SGHTA, CDR2 FQGNSA. V dropped 1 base and J dropped 5; count of bases not matched to a gene: 1. Written as DNA, the CDR3 is TGTGCCAGCAGCTTAGTACTAGCGGGGACCGGGGAGCTGTTTTTT. Translated, it gives CASSLVLAGTGELFF.

J is TRBJ2-3 and V is TRBV24-1; the match to TRBD1 covers 7 bases. Losses at the gene ends were 0 bases for V and 4 bases for J; bases not matched to a gene: 3. The CDR3 length is 15 residues. CDR1 KGHDR and CDR2 SFDVKD come from the germline V gene. This chain's CDR3 is CATSDLGQAADTQYF. The CDR3 region has the DNA TGTGCCACCAGTGATTTGGGACAGGCGGCAGATACGCAGTATTTT.

The rearrangement joins TRBV12-5 to TRBJ1-4; D is unclear. Germline CDR1 LGHNT, CDR2 FRNRAP. The CDR3 is 13 residues long. V lost 1 base, J lost 7 bases, and 7 bases lay in between. CDR3 loop: CASGLDGGEKLFF. The CDR3 bases are TGTGCTAGTGGTTTGGACGGCGGTGAAAAACTGTTTTTT.

This clone was detected only a few times. The rearrangement links TRBV5-4 to TRBJ2-7, with D perhaps matching TRBD2 (5 bases). Germline CDR1 reads SGHNT; CDR2 reads YYREEE (reference sequence). There are 15 residues in the CDR3. Trimming removed 0 bases from V and 3 bases from J, with 13 bases in between. The CDR3 DNA follows: TGTGCCAGCAGCTTGGACTCTGCGGGTTACTACGAGCAGTACTTC. It yields the protein CASSLDSAGYYEQYF.